A selection of T cell receptor beta chains follows, all from one sample in a study of blood T cells in healthy people across ages. TCRdb recomputed calls from the 5' RACE reads with MiXCR, one row per CDR3 protein. Of 1.6 million or so distinct CDR3 sequences detected, roughly a third appear once; the ten largest clones hold 11%. Sequencing used blood. The receptor set was obtained from a young woman in good health. Both conserved end residues are part of each CDR3. D genes are given only for firm matches. Only part of the rows carry a size: once, few, many, or a class if the clone is expanded.

TRBD2	TRBV5-1	.	TRBJ2-3	TGCGCCAGCAGCGGGCGGGGGGTCCGCACAGATACGCAGTATTTT	CASSGRGVRTDTQYF
TRBD2	TRBV5-1	.	TRBJ2-7	TGCGCCAGCAGCTCCGGACTAGCGGGAGCCAATGAGCAGTACTTC	CASSSGLAGANEQYF
TRBD2	TRBV5-1	.	TRBJ2-7	TGCGCCAGCAGCCCGGGGGGTGTGGCGACCGCCTACGAGCAGTACTTC	CASSPGGVATAYEQYF
TRBD1	TRBV20-1	.	TRBJ2-7	TGCAGTGCTATGGGTTGGGGACAGGCCTCCTACGAGCAGTACTTC	CSAMGWGQASYEQYF
TRBD1	TRBV30	once	TRBJ1-2	TGTGCCTGGAGTCTACAGGGGCCAGATGGCTACACCTTC	CAWSLQGPDGYTF
TRBD2	TRBV11-2	many	TRBJ2-1	TGTGCCAGCAGCTCCTGGACTAGCGGGTGGAGTGAGCAGTTCTTC	CASSSWTSGWSEQFF
.	TRBV28	.	TRBJ2-1	TGTGCCAGCGCTTCCCGGGACATCTCCTACAATGAGCAGTTCTTC	CASASRDISYNEQFF
TRBD1	TRBV28	few	TRBJ2-3	TGTGCCAGCAGCCCCAGGGGGAGTGATAGCACAGATACGCAGTATTTT	CASSPRGSDSTDTQYF
.	TRBV5-1	few	TRBJ1-2	TGCGCCAGTAGCGGATTACTGAGGACAGCCTATGGCTACACCTTC	CASSGLLRTAYGYTF
TRBD1	TRBV5-1	few	TRBJ2-1	TGCGCCAGCAGGTCCCAGACAGGGGGAAGCAATGAGCAGTTCTTC	CASRSQTGGSNEQFF
.	TRBV6-1	once	TRBJ1-1	TGTGCCAGCAGGGCCCGGGGGATGAACACTGAAGCTTTCTTT	CASRARGMNTEAFF
TRBD1	TRBV6-2/TRBV6-3	few	TRBJ1-6	TGTGCCAGCAGTTACTTAGGGACAGGGACCAATTCACCCCTCCACTTT	CASSYLGTGTNSPLHF
.	TRBV29-1	many	TRBJ2-5	TGCAGCGTCCGGGACTTCCAAGAGACCCAGTACTTC	CSVRDFQETQYF
.	TRBV9	.	TRBJ1-2	TGTGCCAGCAGCTCTGGCCAACGGAGTATCTATGGCTACACCTTC	CASSSGQRSIYGYTF
.	TRBV5-6	.	TRBJ2-5	TGTGCCAGCAGCCCCGGGAGATTTCAAGAGACCCAGTACTTC	CASSPGRFQETQYF
.	TRBV5-1	.	TRBJ1-1	TGCGCCAGCAGCGGAATAACGACAGGCACTGAAGCTTTCTTT	CASSGITTGTEAFF
TRBD1	TRBV6-5	few	TRBJ1-6	TGTGCCAGCAGTGCGGCGGGACAGGTTATAGGTCACCTCCACTTT	CASSAAGQVIGHLHF
TRBD2	TRBV11-1	many	TRBJ2-5	TGTGCCAGCAGCCCACAGCTGGGGACTAGCGGGAGTGAAGAGACCCAGTACTTC	CASSPQLGTSGSEETQYF